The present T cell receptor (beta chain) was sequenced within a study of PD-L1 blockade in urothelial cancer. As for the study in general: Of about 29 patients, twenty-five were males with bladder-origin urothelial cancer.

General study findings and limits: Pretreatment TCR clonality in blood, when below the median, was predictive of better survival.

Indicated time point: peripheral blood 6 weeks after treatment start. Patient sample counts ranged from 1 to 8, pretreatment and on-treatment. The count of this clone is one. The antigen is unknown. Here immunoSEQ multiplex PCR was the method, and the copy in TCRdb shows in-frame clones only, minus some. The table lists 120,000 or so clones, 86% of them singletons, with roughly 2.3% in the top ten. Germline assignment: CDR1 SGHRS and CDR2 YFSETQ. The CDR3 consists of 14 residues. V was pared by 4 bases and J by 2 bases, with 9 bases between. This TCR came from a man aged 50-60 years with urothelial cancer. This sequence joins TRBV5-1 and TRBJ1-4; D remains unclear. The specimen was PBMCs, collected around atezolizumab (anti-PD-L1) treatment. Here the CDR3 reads CASSATSTNEKLFF. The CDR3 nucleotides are TGCGCCAGCAGCGCGACAAGCACTAATGAAAAACTGTTTTTT.